The 7 T cell receptor beta chains reported below all come from one sample, sequenced in a study of vaccination and CD4 T cells after COVID-19. An Oncomine TCR Beta short-read assay was used to sequence the DNA from cultured CD4+ T cells. Via MiXCR, TCRdb re-called the PCR reads, giving one row per CDR3 protein. The profile shows 15,000 to 20,000 distinct CDR3 sequences, around 50% of them singletons. Indicated treatment: approximately nine-day PBMC culture with coronavirus spike peptide pools or control peptides (ViraFEST assay). Their antigen targets remain unknown. The specimen was CD4+ T cells from blood, cultured in vitro. The origin of the receptors is a human donor who had recovered from COVID-19.

The chain recombines TRBV29-1 with TRBJ2-3, with D perhaps TRBD2 (6 bases). CDR1 is SQVTM and CDR2 is ANQGSEA in the germline V gene. CDR3 size: 14 residues. Trimming shortened V by 6 bases and J by 0 bases, and 13 bases separated the two germline ends. The CDR3 loop reads CSVSRDLSTDTQYF. CDR3 nucleotide sequence: TGCAGCGTCTCCCGGGACTTAAGCACAGATACGCAGTATTTT.

In this sample, this clonotype turned up a few times. This chain connects TRBV2 to TRBJ1-1; weak D call: TRBD1 (5 bases). Trimming removed 4 bases at V and 5 bases at J, with 11 bases between. Germline CDR1 and CDR2: SNHLY and FYNNEI. CDR3 length equals 13 residues. CDR3 loop: CASSGTGETEAFF. DNA of the CDR3: TGTGCCAGCAGTGGTACAGGAGAGACTGAAGCTTTCTTT.

This clonotype came up a few times. V and J are TRBV7-8 and TRBJ1-2; a weak D match, TRBD1 (6 bases). CDR1 SGHVS and CDR2 FQNEAQ come from the germline V gene. This CDR3 spans 12 amino acids. V gave up 2 bases and J gave up 7 bases, with 8 bases separating them. This chain's CDR3 is CASSLSTGGYTF. CDR3 bases: TGTGCCAGCAGCTTATCGACAGGTGGCTACACCTTC. The full variable domain, with the rest looked up from reference TRBV7-8 and TRBJ1-2, is GAGVSQSPRYKVAKRGQDVALRCDPISGHVSLFWYQQALGQGPEFLTYFQNEAQLDKSGLPSDRFFAERPEGSVSTLKIQRTQQEDSAVYLCASSLSTGGYTFGSGTRLTVV.

This clonotype appeared once. V usage is TRBV6-1 and J usage is TRBJ2-1; D not certain. Deletions cut 5 bases from V and 0 bases from J, with 11 bases between. Germline assignment: CDR1 MNHNS and CDR2 SASEGT. CDR3 length: 15 amino acids. CDR3 sequence: CASSLGPSSYNEQFF. CDR3 DNA: TGTGCCAGCAGTCTGGGCCCCAGCTCCTACAATGAGCAGTTCTTC.

DNA of the CDR3: TGCAGTGCTAGCGAAGACAGTTACACTGAAGCTTTCTTT. This codes for CSASEDSYTEAFF. The chain combines TRBV20-1 with TRBJ1-1, with D maybe TRBD1 (5 bases). This CDR3 region has 13 residues. V lost 3 bases and J 3 bases, leaving 11 bases between the germline ends. Germline V gene sequence: CDR1 DFQATT, CDR2 SNEGSKA (reference sequence).

Only a few counts were recorded for this clonotype. The rearrangement uses TRBV10-3 and TRBJ2-2; D not resolved. From germline, CDR1 is ENHRY and CDR2 SYGVKD. The CDR3 sequence is 15 residues long. The V gene lost 5 bases and the J gene lost 0 bases, with 10 bases spanning the gap. The CDR3 coding sequence is TGTGCCATCAGTACATACAGTACGAACACCGGGGAGCTGTTTTTT. It translates to CAISTYSTNTGELFF.

This rearrangement joins TRBV7-2 to TRBJ2-3; the match to TRBD2 covers 12 bases. CDR1 is SGHTA, CDR2 FQGNSA, per germline. This CDR3 is built from 15 residues. Trimming took 5 bases from V and 6 from J; bases not matched to a gene: 6. This CDR3 reads CASSGLAGILDTQYF. In DNA, the CDR3 is TGTGCCAGCAGCGGACTAGCGGGAATTCTTGATACGCAGTATTTT.